This TCR beta chain emerged from a study of control samples from healthy donors and cancer patients. Method: immunoSEQ multiplex PCR; TCRdb's copy keeps in-frame clones and lacks some. The data contain some 45,000 clones, roughly 85% of them seen just once; the ten biggest clones take up 45% to 50%. This clone showed up just a few times. The V end lost 3 bases, the J end lost 0 bases, and 7 bases lay between the germline ends. From germline, CDR1 is GTSNPN and CDR2 SVGIG (reference sequence). This CDR3 region has 13 residues. Source material: blood. This TCR was recovered from a man aged 55 to 69 in good health. The V and J genes are TRBV30 and TRBJ2-3, with D tentatively TRBD1 (5 bases). As DNA, the CDR3 is TGTGCCTGGAGGACAGCTAGCACAGATACGCAGTATTTT. Its protein product is CAWRTASTDTQYF.